The rows below give T cell receptor beta chains drawn from one sample of a study of T cell repertoires in ileal Crohn's disease. Assay used: immunoSEQ multiplex PCR; TCRdb lists only in-frame clones, some missing. This table holds approximately 13,000 clones, roughly 85% found once. The sample was ileal tissue. The receptors originated from an adult with Crohn's disease. CDR3s include the opening cysteine and the closing phenylalanine or tryptophan. The D gene is left open where the match is weak. Rows give clone size only sometimes, using once, few, many, or a class for an expanded clone.

-,TRBV9,TRBJ1-6,-,CASSVTVGESPLHF,TGTGCCAGCAGCGTAACCGTCGGAGAATCACCCCTCCACTTT
-,TRBV5-6,TRBJ2-7,-,CASSLEYRGFAYEQYF,TGTGCCAGCAGCTTGGAATATCGGGGATTTGCCTACGAGCAGTACTTC
few,TRBV19,TRBJ2-1,TRBD2,CASSNPGLENEQFF,TGTGCCAGTAGTAACCCGGGACTAGAAAATGAGCAGTTCTTC
once,TRBV6-4,TRBJ1-6,-,CASSDHYNSPLHF,TGTGCCAGCAGTGACCACTATAATTCACCCCTCCACTTT
-,TRBV7-2,TRBJ2-5,TRBD1,CASSPGQGGETQYF,TGTGCCAGCAGCCCAGGACAGGGTGGGGAGACCCAGTACTTC
-,TRBV6-1,TRBJ2-1,TRBD2,CASSPSGGSYNEQFF,TGTGCCAGCTCCCCTAGCGGGGGCTCCTACAATGAGCAGTTCTTC
-,TRBV7-3,TRBJ1-1,-,CASSLTRGAEAFF,TGTGCCAGCAGTCTCACCCGGGGGGCTGAAGCTTTCTTT
-,TRBV6-6,TRBJ2-2,TRBD1,CASSWGQGAPGELFF,TGTGCCAGCAGCTGGGGACAGGGGGCGCCCGGGGAGCTGTTTTTT
-,TRBV29-1,TRBJ1-5,-,CSVQVSLEMPQHF,-
few,TRBV18,TRBJ1-1,-,CASSPRLAENTEAFF,TGTGCCAGCTCACCGAGGTTAGCAGAGAACACTGAAGCTTTCTTT
once,TRBV5-1,TRBJ1-2,-,CASSQDGNYGYTF,TGCGCCAGCAGCCAAGACGGGAACTATGGCTACACCTTC
-,TRBV6-5,TRBJ1-2,TRBD1,CASSYSISGTGRGYTF,TGTGCCAGCAGTTACTCAATTTCCGGGACAGGGAGAGGCTACACCTTC
-,TRBV27,TRBJ1-5,-,CASSVSSNQPQHF,TGTGCCAGCAGTGTCAGTAGCAATCAGCCCCAGCATTTT
once,TRBV28,TRBJ2-3,-,CASTPTPDTQYF,TGTGCCAGCACTCCTACCCCAGATACGCAGTATTTT
-,TRBV6-1,TRBJ1-5,TRBD1,CASSEGGQIYSNQPQHF,TGTGCCAGCAGTGAAGGGGGACAGATCTATAGCAATCAGCCCCAGCATTTT
-,TRBV6-1,TRBJ1-5,-,CASSLTLGNQPQHF,TGTGCCAGCAGTCTAACCCTAGGCAATCAGCCCCAGCATTTT
few,TRBV4-2,TRBJ2-4,TRBD2,CASSQRTSVAKNIQYF,TGTGCCAGCAGCCAAAGGACTAGCGTAGCCAAAAACATTCAGTACTTC
-,TRBV6-1,TRBJ1-5,TRBD1,CASRNGDSFNQPQHF,TGTGCCAGCAGAAACGGGGACAGTTTCAATCAGCCCCAGCATTTT
-,TRBV29-1,TRBJ1-1,TRBD1,CSTGQGGEAFF,TGCAGCACAGGACAGGGCGGCGAAGCTTTCTTT
-,TRBV9,TRBJ2-7,TRBD2,CASSAELAGAYEQYF,TGTGCCAGCAGCGCCGAACTAGCGGGGGCCTACGAGCAGTACTTC
-,TRBV5-4,TRBJ2-1,-,CASSLGGTAYNEQFF,TGTGCCAGCAGCCTTGGGGGGACAGCTTACAATGAGCAGTTCTTC
once,TRBV7-3,TRBJ2-1,TRBD2,CASSFSGTSGTNNEQFF,TGTGCCAGCAGCTTTTCCGGGACTAGCGGGACCAACAATGAGCAGTTCTTC
-,TRBV6-1,TRBJ2-1,TRBD2,CASSEGTSGRVEQFF,TGTGCCAGCAGTGAAGGGACTAGCGGGAGGGTCGAGCAGTTCTTC
-,TRBV2,TRBJ2-7,-,CASIGGSYEQYF,TGTGCCAGCATTGGGGGGTCCTACGAGCAGTACTTC
-,TRBV6-5,TRBJ2-6,-,CASSSGLLSGANVLTF,TGTGCCAGCAGTTCGGGACTTCTCTCTGGGGCCAACGTCCTGACTTTC
-,TRBV6-6,TRBJ1-1,-,CASTKGVMNTEAFF,TGTGCCAGTACTAAGGGAGTGATGAACACTGAAGCTTTCTTT
-,TRBV5-1,TRBJ2-2,TRBD2,CASTQLAGGTTGELFF,TGCGCCAGCACTCAGCTAGCGGGAGGTACTACCGGGGAGCTGTTTTTT
-,TRBV4-2,TRBJ1-5,TRBD1,CASSPGQGVQPQHF,TGTGCCAGCAGCCCGGGACAGGGGGTTCAGCCCCAGCATTTT
-,TRBV2,TRBJ2-7,TRBD2,CASSVSGGNYEQYF,TGTGCCAGCAGCGTTAGCGGGGGGAACTACGAGCAGTACTTC
-,TRBV5-5,TRBJ1-2,-,CASSSTGWEGYTF,TGTGCCAGCAGCTCTACAGGGTGGGAGGGCTACACCTTC
-,TRBV9,TRBJ1-5,-,CASSKRNQPQHF,TGTGCCAGCAGCAAGCGCAATCAGCCCCAGCATTTT
-,TRBV4-1,TRBJ1-4,-,CASSQEEATNEKLFF,TGCGCCAGCAGCCAAGAAGAGGCAACTAATGAAAAACTGTTTTTT
-,TRBV28,TRBJ2-7,TRBD2,CASSSTGTSGRAFYEQYF,TGTGCCAGCAGTTCCACCGGGACTAGCGGGAGGGCCTTCTACGAGCAGTACTTC
-,TRBV6-1,TRBJ1-1,-,CASSEVGGNTEAFF,TGTGCCAGCAGTGAAGTTGGAGGGAATACTGAAGCTTTCTTT
-,TRBV28,TRBJ1-1,-,CASSLPDRGSSFF,TGTGCCAGCAGTTTACCAGACCGCGGGTCGTCTTTCTTT
-,TRBV5-4,TRBJ2-2,TRBD2,CASSSGSGDTGELFF,TGTGCCAGCAGCTCGGGTAGCGGGGATACCGGGGAGCTGTTTTTT
once,TRBV7-6,TRBJ1-5,TRBD1,CASSLGQGAYQPQHF,TGTGCCAGCAGCTTAGGACAGGGAGCTTATCAGCCCCAGCATTTT
-,TRBV27,TRBJ2-7,-,CASSFSSGSYEQYF,TGTGCCAGCAGTTTTAGTAGCGGTTCCTACGAGCAGTACTTC
few,TRBV27,TRBJ2-2,-,CASSSANTGELFF,TGTGCCAGCAGTTCCGCGAACACCGGGGAGCTGTTTTTT
-,TRBV5-1,TRBJ2-7,-,CASSLDRHGYEQYF,TGCGCCAGCAGCTTGGACAGACATGGGTACGAGCAGTACTTC
once,TRBV28,TRBJ2-1,-,CAAVGGFGYNEQFF,TGTGCCGCCGTAGGGGGATTCGGCTACAATGAGCAGTTCTTC
few,TRBV30,TRBJ2-3,-,CAWSRSGGTDTQYF,TGTGCCTGGAGTCGGTCCGGGGGCACAGATACGCAGTATTTT
-,TRBV29-1,TRBJ1-2,TRBD1,CSGETGSDYGYTF,TGCAGCGGTGAGACAGGGTCAGACTATGGCTACACCTTC
once,TRBV11-2,TRBJ1-6,TRBD1,CASNRDRANSPLHF,TGTGCCAGCAACCGGGACAGGGCCAATTCACCCCTCCACTTT
-,TRBV5-1,TRBJ2-2,-,CASSLQTGELFF,TGCGCCAGCAGCCTGCAGACCGGGGAGCTGTTTTTT
-,TRBV30,TRBJ2-5,TRBD1,CASAPGGTGVQETQYF,TGTGCCAGCGCACCAGGGGGGACAGGGGTTCAAGAGACCCAGTACTTC
once,TRBV9,TRBJ2-7,-,CASSVEATAYEQYF,TGTGCCAGCAGCGTAGAAGCGACCGCCTACGAGCAGTACTTC
-,TRBV18,TRBJ2-7,TRBD1,CASSPQSGGSYEQYF,TGTGCCAGCTCACCACAGTCAGGGGGCTCCTACGAGCAGTACTTC
-,TRBV6-1,TRBJ2-2,TRBD1,CASSGLRQGTGELFF,TGTGCCAGCAGTGGCCTCAGACAGGGCACCGGGGAGCTGTTTTTT
-,TRBV5-1,TRBJ2-1,TRBD1,CASSLDGTGGEQFF,TGCGCCAGCAGCTTGGACGGGACAGGCGGTGAGCAGTTCTTC
few,TRBV29-1,TRBJ2-1,-,CSVEGTLNEQFF,TGCAGCGTTGAAGGGACACTCAATGAGCAGTTCTTC
-,TRBV5-1,TRBJ2-7,TRBD1,CASSQDRVYEQYF,TGCGCCAGCAGTCAGGACAGGGTCTACGAGCAGTACTTC
-,TRBV5-1,TRBJ2-5,TRBD2,CASSRLAGGEETQYF,TGCGCCAGCAGCAGGCTAGCGGGAGGGGAGGAGACCCAGTACTTC
-,TRBV11-2,TRBJ1-3,-,CASSITQGSGNTIYF,TGTGCCAGCAGCATTACTCAGGGGTCTGGAAACACCATATATTTT
-,TRBV10-3,TRBJ1-3,-,CATLTRDSGNTIYF,TGTGCCACCCTGACCCGGGACTCTGGAAACACCATATATTTT
-,TRBV15,TRBJ2-1,-,CATRWAGRNYNEQFF,TGTGCCACCCGGTGGGCCGGCAGGAATTACAATGAGCAGTTCTTC
-,TRBV6-5,TRBJ2-2,TRBD1,CASRLQGANTGELFF,TGTGCCAGCAGACTACAGGGGGCGAACACCGGGGAGCTGTTTTTT
-,TRBV7-6,TRBJ1-6,-,CASSLAEGNKLNNSPLHF,TGTGCCAGCAGCTTAGCGGAGGGAAACAAGCTAAATAATTCACCCCTCCACTTT
-,TRBV4-1,TRBJ1-2,TRBD1,CASSRDATGSYGYTF,TGCGCCAGCAGCCGAGACGCGACAGGGAGCTATGGCTACACCTTC
-,TRBV19,TRBJ1-2,TRBD1,CASIAPGQLEF,TGTGCCAGTATCGCTCCGGGACAGCTCGAATTC